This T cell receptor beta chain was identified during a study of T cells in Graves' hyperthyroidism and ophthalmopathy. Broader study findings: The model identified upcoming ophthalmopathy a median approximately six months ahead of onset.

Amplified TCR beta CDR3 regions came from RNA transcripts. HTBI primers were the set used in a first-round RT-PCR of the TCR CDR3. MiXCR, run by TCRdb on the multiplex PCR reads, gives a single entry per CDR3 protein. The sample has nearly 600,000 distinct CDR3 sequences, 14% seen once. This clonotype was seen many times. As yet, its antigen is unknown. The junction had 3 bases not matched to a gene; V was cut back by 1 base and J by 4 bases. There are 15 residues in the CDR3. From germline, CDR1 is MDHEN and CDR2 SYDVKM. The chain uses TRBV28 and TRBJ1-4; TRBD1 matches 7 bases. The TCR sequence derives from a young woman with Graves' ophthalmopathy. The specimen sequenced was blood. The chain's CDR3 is CASSLYRGSNEKLFF. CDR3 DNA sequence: TGTGCCAGCAGTTTATACAGGGGAAGTAATGAAAAACTGTTTTTT.